The 27 T cell receptor beta chains given below trace back to one sample, sequenced in a study of T cell responses to AZD1222 COVID-19 vaccine. Profiled with immunoSEQ multiplex PCR; TCRdb holds only in-frame clones, not every one. The sample lists 95,000 to 150,000 clones; roughly 87% were seen once. The material sequenced was peripheral blood, taken on day 0 of AZD1222 vaccination. These receptors were taken from an adult in good health.

J is TRBJ2-7 and V is TRBV29-1; TRBD1 aligns across 11 bases. V was pared by 2 bases and J by 4 bases, with 7 bases of the junction left unmatched. Germline V gives CDR1 SQVTM, CDR2 ANQGSEA. The CDR3 runs 15 residues. This CDR3 reads CSVELRDRGDYEQYF. The DNA for the CDR3 is TGCAGCGTTGAATTGCGGGACAGGGGGGATTACGAGCAGTACTTC.

V usage is TRBV12-5 and J usage is TRBJ2-5, with D perhaps TRBD2 (7 bases). This CDR3 is built from 16 residues. Germline assignment: CDR1 LGHNT and CDR2 FRNRAP. Trimming cost V 0 bases and J 4 bases, with 15 bases left between them. The CDR3 is CASGLVLGGGAETQYF. CDR3 sequence (DNA): TGTGCTAGTGGTTTGGTACTAGGTGGGGGGGCAGAGACCCAGTACTTC. The full variable domain, with the rest looked up from reference TRBV12-5 and TRBJ2-5, is DARVTQTPRHKVTEMGQEVTMRCQPILGHNTVFWYRQTMMQGLELLAYFRNRAPLDDSGMPKDRFSAEMPDATLATLKIQPSEPRDSAVYFCASGLVLGGGAETQYFGPGTRLLVL.

The chain is built from TRBV14 and TRBJ1-3; possible D gene TRBD1, 5 bases. The germline V and J ends were trimmed by 7 bases and 0 bases, with 16 bases remaining between them. The germline V gene has CDR1 SGHDN and CDR2 FVKESK. This CDR3 is built from 16 residues. DNA of the CDR3: TGTGCCAGCAACAAGGGGCGGGGATTCTCTGGAAACACCATATATTTT. Translated: CASNKGRGFSGNTIYF. Together with reference TRBV14 and TRBJ1-3, the CDR3 gives the full variable domain: EAGVTQFPSHSVIEKGQTVTLRCDPISGHDNLYWYRRVMGKEIKFLLHFVKESKQDESGMPNNRFLAERTGGTYSTLKVQPAELEDSGVYFCASNKGRGFSGNTIYFGEGSWLTVV.

The V gene is TRBV5-1, the J gene TRBJ2-1, with 12 bases lining up with TRBD2. This CDR3 spans 16 amino acids. The V and J ends lost 4 bases and 4 bases, in that order; junction bases with no gene match: 6. Germline V gene data show CDR1 as SGHRS and CDR2 as YFSETQ. The CDR3 DNA reads as TGCGCCAGCAGCACCTCTAGCGGGGGGGGATACAATGAGCAGTTCTTC. Translated: CASSTSSGGGYNEQFF.

The J gene is TRBJ1-5, the V gene TRBV30; 7 bases are a match to TRBD1. J gave up 4 bases and V 4 bases, and 1 base lay outside the gene matches. The CDR3 contains 12 residues. CDR1 GTSNPN and CDR2 SVGIG come from the germline V gene (reference sequence). The CDR3 DNA follows: TGTGCCTGGAAACAGGGGAATCAGCCCCAGCATTTT. Its protein product is CAWKQGNQPQHF.

The V call is TRBV4-3, the J call TRBJ2-7; D is uncertain. V was cut by 1 base and J by 3 bases, with 13 bases left in between. From germline, CDR1 is LGHNA and CDR2 YSLEER. The CDR3 is 15 amino acids. The CDR3 region is CASSQVYRKDYEQYF. In nucleotides, the CDR3 is TGCGCCAGCAGCCAAGTTTATAGAAAAGACTACGAGCAGTACTTC.

The V and J genes are TRBV25-1 and TRBJ1-6; D remains unclear. The CDR3 consists of 14 residues. V was shortened by 3 bases and J by 6 bases, with 9 bases between the two germline ends. Germline assignment: CDR1 MGHDK and CDR2 SYGVNS. The CDR3 coding sequence is TGTGCCAGCAGTGATCAGTTCTCTAATTCACCCCTCCACTTT. Translation: CASSDQFSNSPLHF.

The chain joins TRBV10-1 to TRBJ1-2; D call uncertain. Germline V CDR1 and CDR2: WNHNN, SYGVQD (reference sequence). Between the trimmed V and J ends, which lost 4 bases and 12 bases, there was a span of 21 bases. The CDR3 runs to 14 residues. For the CDR3, the DNA is TGCGCCAGCAGTGTGACCCCCCAGGACCTTAACGACACCTTC. Translation: CASSVTPQDLNDTF.

The rearrangement joins TRBV27 to TRBJ2-4, with 8 bases identical to TRBD1. Germline assignment: CDR1 MNHEY and CDR2 SMNVEV (reference sequence). Trimming at V came to 6 bases and at J to 1 base, leaving 14 bases not matched to a gene. This CDR3 region has 18 residues. In DNA form, the CDR3 reads TGTGCCAGCAGAAGAATCCGACAGGGGATGACGGCCAAAAACATTCAGTACTTC. It specifies CASRRIRQGMTAKNIQYF.

This chain joins TRBV6-1 and TRBJ2-7, with a possible D match to TRBD1 (6 bases). Germline V gene data show CDR1 as MNHNS and CDR2 as SASEGT. V was shortened by 3 bases and J by 3 bases, with 15 bases between the two germline ends. This CDR3 spans 15 amino acids. The CDR3: CASSEATGLGYEQYF. The CDR3 DNA is TGTGCCAGCAGTGAGGCGACAGGCTTAGGCTACGAGCAGTACTTC.

The CDR3 is CASSLGSGLVQVSYEQYF. CDR3 nucleotide sequence: TGTGCCAGCAGCTTGGGTTCAGGTTTGGTACAGGTCTCCTACGAGCAGTACTTC. The rearrangement links TRBV5-4 to TRBJ2-7; weak D call: TRBD1 (5 bases). Germline-derived CDR1 and CDR2 are SGHNT and YYREEE (reference sequence). V was pared by 0 bases and J by 0 bases, with 19 bases between. The CDR3 is 18 amino acids.

This sequence joins TRBV5-3 and TRBJ1-5; D might be TRBD1 (5 bases). TRBV5-3 is an open reading frame, and its role is uncertain. The CDR3 runs to 16 residues. V lost 0 bases and J 1 base, leaving 11 bases between the germline ends. CDR3 loop: CARSLARVGSNQPQHF. The DNA for the CDR3 is TGTGCCAGAAGCTTGGCCAGGGTGGGGAGCAATCAGCCCCAGCATTTT.

This sequence joins TRBV28 and TRBJ2-1; 8 bases fit TRBD1. The length of the CDR3 is 15 residues. The V and J ends lost 3 bases and 8 bases, in that order; junction bases with no gene match: 9. Germline V gene lookup returns CDR1 MDHEN and CDR2 SYDVKM. The DNA of the CDR3 is TGTGCCAGCAGTTTGCGGGACAGGTCAGGGGATGAGCAGTTCTTC. It yields the protein CASSLRDRSGDEQFF.

V and J are TRBV12-3 or TRBV12-4 and TRBJ2-1; no clear D. The CDR3 runs 12 residues. Trimming removed 6 bases at V and 6 bases at J, with 9 bases between. CDR3: CASSQAGNEQFF. The CDR3 nucleotides read TGTGCCAGCAGCCAGGCCGGCAATGAGCAGTTCTTC.

This clone was recorded only once. The gene calls are TRBV19 and TRBJ2-2; no clear D gene. The CDR3 runs to 13 residues. Germline V CDR1 and CDR2: LNHDA, SQIVND (reference sequence). V was pared by 7 bases and J by 3 bases, with 9 bases between. DNA for the CDR3: TGTGCCAGTACTTCCGGTTACACCGGGGAGCTGTTTTTT. As protein: CASTSGYTGELFF.

In nucleotides, the CDR3 is TGTGCCAGCAGTCTCTCTGACAGGGCTATTGGGGGCTACACCTTC. It translates to CASSLSDRAIGGYTF. The rearrangement joins TRBV28 to TRBJ1-2; 7 nucleotides agree with TRBD1. V shed 5 bases and J 8 bases; nucleotides not matched to a gene: 14. Germline assignment: CDR1 MDHEN and CDR2 SYDVKM. This CDR3 spans 15 amino acids.

This clone was counted a single time. The chain carries TRBV19 and TRBJ2-7; possibly TRBD1 for D (5 bases). The CDR3 totals 12 residues. CDR1 is LNHDA and CDR2 is SQIVND in the germline V gene (reference sequence). Deletions cut 3 bases from V and 4 bases from J, with 7 bases between. The CDR3 loop reads CASSMGQYEQYF. The CDR3 DNA follows: TGTGCCAGTAGTATGGGGCAGTACGAGCAGTACTTC.

V usage is TRBV4-1 and J usage is TRBJ1-1, with D uncertain. This CDR3 region has 16 residues. CDR1 and CDR2 (germline): MGHRA, YSYEKL. Trimming shortened V by 0 bases and J by 2 bases, and 13 bases separated the two germline ends. CDR3 in amino acids: CASSQDQVRRNTEAFF. Written as DNA, the CDR3 is TGCGCCAGCAGCCAAGATCAGGTCAGGCGCAACACTGAAGCTTTCTTT.

The chain links TRBV11-3 to TRBJ1-1; unclear D gene. This CDR3 has 19 residues. The germline V gene has CDR1 SGHNT and CDR2 YENEEA. V was shortened by 5 bases and J by 0 bases, with 25 bases between the two germline ends. DNA for the CDR3: TGTGCCAGCAGCCACGACGTTATGGGTCTGGCTCTTATGAACACTGAAGCTTTCTTT. It codes for CASSHDVMGLALMNTEAFF.

The chain combines TRBV5-4 with TRBJ1-1, with D perhaps TRBD1 (6 bases). Trimming took off 6 bases at V and 6 bases at J, with 21 bases between the two ends. The V gene's germline CDR1 is SGHNT and CDR2 YYREEE (reference sequence). The CDR3 extends over 15 amino acids. CDR3 DNA: TGTGCCAGCAAGGGGGGGGAGGTCTCCCCCTCTGAAGCTTTCTTT. Protein: CASKGGEVSPSEAFF.

A few counts support this clone. The chain carries TRBV19 and TRBJ2-7, with D perhaps matching TRBD2 (6 bases). This CDR3 contains 21 residues. The V and J ends lost 4 bases and 0 bases respectively, with 31 bases between them. Germline V gene sequence: CDR1 LNHDA, CDR2 SQIVND (reference sequence). The CDR3 DNA is TGTGCCAGTAGTACCCGGGAGAACCCCGGGGTCCCGTACCAATACTCCTACGAGCAGTACTTC. Translation: CASSTRENPGVPYQYSYEQYF.

The chain carries TRBV28 and TRBJ2-7, with 11 nucleotides matching TRBD1. The V gene end was trimmed by 6 bases and the J gene end by 7 bases; junction bases not matched to a gene: 11. The V gene's germline CDR1 is MDHEN and CDR2 SYDVKM. The CDR3 contains 15 residues. DNA of the CDR3: TGTGCCAGCAGACTCTACCGGACAGGGGGCGTTGAGCAGTACTTC. This codes for CASRLYRTGGVEQYF. Full variable domain (missing parts from reference TRBV28 and TRBJ2-7): DVKVTQSSRYLVKRTGEKVFLECVQDMDHENMFWYRQDPGLGLRLIYFSYDVKMKEKGDIPEGYSVSREKKERFSLILESASTNQTSMYLCASRLYRTGGVEQYFGPGTRLTVT.

J is TRBJ2-3 and V is TRBV11-2, with D possibly TRBD1 on 5 matching bases. The CDR3 loop spans 14 amino acids. Per the germline V gene, CDR1 is SGHAT and CDR2 is FQNNGV. V shed 5 bases and J shed 4 bases, with 13 bases lying between them. CDR3: CASSPAAGSDTQYF. CDR3 in DNA: TGTGCCAGCAGCCCGGCGGCAGGGTCAGATACGCAGTATTTT.

The rearrangement joins TRBV19 to TRBJ1-5; no definite D call. With 4 bases removed from V and 0 bases from J, the gap between germline ends came to 7 bases. The germline V gene has CDR1 LNHDA and CDR2 SQIVND (reference sequence). The CDR3 loop spans 14 amino acids. As DNA, the CDR3 is TGTGCCAGTAGTAGGCAATTTAGCAATCAGCCCCAGCATTTT. The encoded protein is CASSRQFSNQPQHF. The full variable domain, rest sourced from reference TRBV19 and TRBJ1-5, is DGGITQSPKYLFRKEGQNVTLSCEQNLNHDAMYWYRQDPGQGLRLIYYSQIVNDFQKGDIAEGYSVSREKKESFPLTVTSAQKNPTAFYLCASSRQFSNQPQHFGDGTRLSIL.

This chain connects TRBV7-8 to TRBJ2-7; TRBD2 aligns across 13 bases. V was clipped by 4 bases and J by 2 bases; unmatched bases: 5. Germline V lookup: CDR1 SGHVS, CDR2 FQNEAQ. The CDR3 runs 16 residues. The CDR3 loop reads CASSWGLAGTPYEQYF. CDR3 sequence (DNA): TGTGCCAGCAGCTGGGGACTAGCGGGGACCCCCTACGAGCAGTACTTC.

The chain carries TRBV9 and TRBJ2-7, with 9 bases lining up with TRBD1. Germline lookup yields CDR1 SGDLS and CDR2 YYNGEE. V gave up 3 bases and J gave up 7 bases; unmatched junction bases: 11. The CDR3 runs to 15 residues. The CDR3 coding sequence is TGTGCCAGCAGCGCCGGGACAGGGTTGGGACGGGAGCAGTACTTC. This translates into CASSAGTGLGREQYF.

This clone is a singleton in its sample. This chain connects TRBV28 to TRBJ1-2; 7 positions match TRBD1. CDR1 MDHEN and CDR2 SYDVKM come from the germline V gene. This CDR3 is 15 amino acids long. V was pared by 5 bases and J by 4 bases, with 10 bases of the junction left unmatched. The CDR3 DNA is TGTGCCAGCAGTCCCCCACCCGGGACAGCCTATGGCTACACCTTC. Translated: CASSPPPGTAYGYTF.